These T cell receptor beta chains were read from a single sample in a study of blood T cell repertoires in COVID-19. Sequenced by immunoSEQ multiplex PCR; TCRdb stores in-frame clones only, minus some. The top ten hold under 1.5% of the sample, which has roughly 70,000 clones, around 89% seen once. Sequenced: peripheral blood. The receptors come from a human donor in a cohort sampled during active COVID-19. The CDR3 runs from the conserved cysteine through the conserved F or W. The order of the fields is J gene, clone size, D gene, V gene, CDR3 DNA, CDR3 protein. The D gene is left open where the match is weak. Some rows have no size entry. The others give once, few or many, or a class for an expanded clone.

TRBJ2-3,.,TRBD2,TRBV25-1,TGTGCCAGCAGTGAACCCAGGGCTAGCGGGAACACAGATACGCAGTATTTT,CASSEPRASGNTDTQYF
TRBJ2-1,.,TRBD1,TRBV16,TGTGCCAGCGGCAAACGACAGGGCCCGTACAATGAGCAGTTCTTC,CASGKRQGPYNEQFF
TRBJ2-5,.,.,TRBV5-8,TGTGCCAGCAGCTTGGACTACCTACAAGAGACCCAGTACTTC,CASSLDYLQETQYF
TRBJ1-6,.,TRBD1,TRBV10-3,TGTGCCATCAGATGGGACAGGGAAGGGAATTCACCCCTCCACTTT,CAIRWDREGNSPLHF
TRBJ2-1,.,TRBD2,TRBV5-4,TGTGCCAGCAGAATCGGGACTAGCGGCAACGATGAGCAGTTCTTC,CASRIGTSGNDEQFF
TRBJ2-1,.,TRBD2,TRBV3-1/TRBV3-2,TGTGCCAGCAGCCCCACTAGCGGGAGATTCGGTGAGCAGTTCTTC,CASSPTSGRFGEQFF
TRBJ1-2,.,.,TRBV3-1/TRBV3-2,TGTGCCAGCAGCCAAGCGCGGGTTGGCTACACCTTC,CASSQARVGYTF
TRBJ2-1,.,TRBD1,TRBV18,TGTGCCAGCTCACCACCGTCCAGGGGGTCATATGAGCAGTTCTTC,CASSPPSRGSYEQFF
TRBJ2-2,.,TRBD2,TRBV27,TGTGCCAGCAGTTTCCTGACTAGCGGCACCGGGGAGCTGTTTTTT,CASSFLTSGTGELFF
TRBJ2-3,.,TRBD2,TRBV7-9,TGTGCCAGCAGCTTTGCGGGAGGAGCAGATACGCAGTATTTT,CASSFAGGADTQYF
TRBJ2-1,.,.,TRBV5-6,TGTGCCAGCAGCTTGGCAGGGCAGTACAATGAGCAGTTCTTC,CASSLAGQYNEQFF
TRBJ1-2,.,.,TRBV19,TGTGCCAGTAGTTTCAGGGATTTCTCGGGCTACACCTTC,CASSFRDFSGYTF
TRBJ2-7,.,.,TRBV19,TGTGCCAGTAAAGGGGGCTACGAGCAGTACTTC,CASKGGYEQYF
TRBJ2-1,.,.,TRBV3-1/TRBV3-2,TGTGCCAGCAGCCAAGGAGCAGGCATGGGCAATGAGCAGTTCTTC,CASSQGAGMGNEQFF
TRBJ2-7,.,TRBD1,TRBV27,TGTGCCAGTACCGCCTGGGGGACAGGGGCGGGCGAGCAGTACTTC,CASTAWGTGAGEQYF
TRBJ1-5,.,.,TRBV27,TGTGCCAGCAGTTTAGTAGGGGCTAATCAGCCCCAGCATTTT,CASSLVGANQPQHF
TRBJ2-2,.,TRBD1,TRBV6-5,TGTGCCAGCAGTCACAGGGGCACCGGGGAGCTGTTTTTT,CASSHRGTGELFF
TRBJ2-7,.,TRBD2,TRBV9,TGTGCCAGCAGCGTAGGCACTAGCGGGGTCTACGAGCAGTACTTC,CASSVGTSGVYEQYF
TRBJ1-1,.,TRBD1,TRBV11-2,TGTGCCAGCAGCTTCACAGGGGGCTGGGGGGCTGAAGCTTTCTTT,CASSFTGGWGAEAFF
TRBJ2-1,few,.,TRBV5-1,TGCGCCAGCAGCTTGGGGCCTTCGGGAGATGGGGGTGAGCAGTTCTTC,CASSLGPSGDGGEQFF
TRBJ1-5,.,.,TRBV21-1,TGTGCCAGCAGCAAAGTAGGCGACAGGAGGAATAGCAATCAGCCCCAGCATTTT,CASSKVGDRRNSNQPQHF
TRBJ2-1,once,TRBD2,TRBV6-6,TGTGCCAGCAGTTACTCCGGGAGGGAGCAGTTCTTC,CASSYSGREQFF
TRBJ2-7,medium-sized,TRBD1,TRBV4-1,TGCGCCAGCAGCCTATTCGTAGGACAGGGTTACGAGCAGTACTTC,CASSLFVGQGYEQYF
TRBJ2-6,few,TRBD1,TRBV5-4,TGTGCCAGCAGAGTTGACAGGGCTGGGGCCAACGTCCTGACTTTC,CASRVDRAGANVLTF
TRBJ2-5,.,.,TRBV15,TGTGCCACCAGTGGGGCTAGCGCGCCCCAAGAGACCCAGTACTTC,CATSGASAPQETQYF
TRBJ2-1,few,.,TRBV28,TGTGCCAGTACCCCCTCCAGGGGTTCCTACAATGAGCAGTTCTTC,CASTPSRGSYNEQFF
TRBJ2-2,.,.,TRBV5-1,TGCGCCAGCAGCTTGGGGGCGGGACAGAGGACCGGGGAGCTGTTTTTT,CASSLGAGQRTGELFF
TRBJ2-5,once,TRBD2,TRBV4-1,TGCGCCAGCAGCCAAGAGTCCCGGACTAGCTCGGAGACCCAGTACTTC,CASSQESRTSSETQYF
TRBJ2-5,.,.,TRBV25-1,TGTGCCAGCAGTGTCTGGGGGCTGTACCAAGAGACCCAGTACTTC,CASSVWGLYQETQYF
TRBJ1-2,.,.,TRBV5-1,TGCGCCAGCAGCTTGGATGGACAGCTACTCTATGGCTACACCTTC,CASSLDGQLLYGYTF
TRBJ1-6,.,.,TRBV14,TGTGCCAGCAGCCAAGATACTCGCTCACCCCTCCACTTT,CASSQDTRSPLHF
TRBJ2-3,once,TRBD2,TRBV11-2,TGTGCCAGCAGCTCCCAAGCGGGAGTCGATACGCAGTATTTT,CASSSQAGVDTQYF
TRBJ1-6,.,TRBD1,TRBV27,TGTGCCAGCATGTCTCCGGGGACAGGGAATTCACCCCTCCACTTT,CASMSPGTGNSPLHF
TRBJ2-4,.,.,TRBV2,TGTGCCAGCAGTGAACTCCGACCCGATAACCCCCAAACTAACTTC,CASSELRPDNPQTNF
TRBJ2-1,.,TRBD2,TRBV24-1,TGTGCCACCAGTGACCAGGCTAGCGGGAGTTTCTATGAGCAGTTCTTC,CATSDQASGSFYEQFF
TRBJ1-1,.,.,TRBV2,TGTGCCAGCAGCTCTGACAGCATGAACACTGAAGCTTTCTTT,CASSSDSMNTEAFF
TRBJ1-5,.,TRBD1,TRBV30,TGTGCCTGGGGGGACAGTTTCAATCAGCCCCAGCATTTT,CAWGDSFNQPQHF
TRBJ2-7,.,.,TRBV2,TGTGCCAGCAGTGGGAACAGCTACGAGCAGTACTTC,CASSGNSYEQYF
TRBJ1-2,.,TRBD1,TRBV28,TGTGCCAGCAGCCAGGGACAGGGACCCTTCTATGGCTACACCTTC,CASSQGQGPFYGYTF
TRBJ1-2,.,.,TRBV28,TGTGCCAGCAGCTCCGGAGGAGCTAACTATGGCTACACCTTC,CASSSGGANYGYTF
TRBJ2-3,.,.,TRBV5-1,TGCGCCAGCAGCTCGATCGGGTCAGGGGCGAACACAGATACGCAGTATTTT,CASSSIGSGANTDTQYF
TRBJ1-6,few,TRBD1,TRBV28,TGTGCCAGCAGTTTAGGGGACAGGGTAGGGTCACCCCTCCACTTT,CASSLGDRVGSPLHF
TRBJ2-2,.,TRBD1,TRBV10-3,TGTGCCATCAGTGAGTACAGGGGCGGCGGGGAGCTGTTTTTT,CAISEYRGGGELFF
TRBJ1-2,.,TRBD1,TRBV28,TGTGCCAGCAGTGCAGCGTCACCAGGGGGCTATGGCTACACCTTC,CASSAASPGGYGYTF
TRBJ2-7,.,.,TRBV25-1,TGTGCCAGCAGTGAAAAAGTAGGAGACTCCACCTACGAGCAGTACTTC,CASSEKVGDSTYEQYF
TRBJ2-2,.,TRBD2,TRBV4-1,TGCGCCAGCAGCCAAGGCCTAGCGGTAAACACCGGGGAGCTGTTTTTT,CASSQGLAVNTGELFF
TRBJ2-1,.,TRBD2,TRBV2,TGTGCTACCCCTCCGGGGACTAGCGCTTACAATGAGCAGTTCTTC,CATPPGTSAYNEQFF
TRBJ2-2,.,TRBD1,TRBV11-3,TGTGCCAGCAGCTTAACGACAGGGTACACCGGGGAGCTGTTTTTT,CASSLTTGYTGELFF
TRBJ1-1,.,.,TRBV28,TGTGCCAGCAGTTTAGGAGGGGTTGCGAACACTGAAGCTTTCTTT,CASSLGGVANTEAFF
TRBJ2-6,medium-sized,.,TRBV6-2/TRBV6-3,TGTGCCAGCAGCCTAACCGAGGGCTCTGGGGCCAACGTCCTGACTTTC,CASSLTEGSGANVLTF